The source of this T cell receptor beta chain is a study of cytomegalovirus exposure and HLA in healthy donors. Overall study: The roughly 110 validation repertoires were produced on the same platform as the 650 to 800 repertoires of the first cohort. This was reported in a later analysis. Study results and caveats: Most TCR sequences were rare, but some public TCRs occurred in many donors. The study put 150 to 200 TCR beta chains on its list as cytomegalovirus-associated.

Concerning this clone: The target antigen is unknown.

The V gene lost 11 bases and the J gene lost 5 bases, with 18 bases spanning the gap. CDR1 MNHNS and CDR2 SASEGT come from the germline V gene. This CDR3 is 13 amino acids long. Method: immunoSEQ multiplex PCR; TCRdb's copy keeps in-frame clones and lacks some. The sample has 90,000 to 150,000 clones, 86% seen once; the top ten hold around 5%. The donors formed part of the 120-subject validation cohort, distinct from the approximately 640-subject first cohort. This TCR came from a man younger than 35 in good health and CMV-seronegative. The sequenced sample consisted of PBMCs. This chain uses TRBV6-1 with TRBJ1-2; possibly TRBD1 for D (5 bases). CDR3 bases: TGTGCCGTTAGGGCCGGGGGGTTTTATGGCTACACCTTC. It encodes CAVRAGGFYGYTF.